This TCR beta chain was recorded in a study of T cell responses to AZD1222 COVID-19 vaccine. Study overall: Doses given second, at about 4 or about 12 weeks, were pooled.

Study observations and caveats: In a largely white British group with more females than males, clonal diversity was possibly underestimated. Reportedly, nearly half of unique spike TCRs recognized epitopes outside B.1.351/B.1.1.7 mutations.

Some clones are missing from TCRdb's copy, which holds only in-frame ones; the method was immunoSEQ multiplex PCR. The data contain 90,000 or so clones, 70% to 90% of them singletons. This CDR3 contains 13 residues. Germline assignment: CDR1 ENHRY and CDR2 SYGVKD. The trim removed 6 bases at V and 6 bases at J, leaving 7 bases unmatched. About this clone: Antigen: not known.

This sample comprised peripheral blood, obtained on day 0 of AZD1222 vaccination. The rearrangement uses TRBV10-3 and TRBJ2-7, with 8 bases identical to TRBD2. This receptor was taken from an adult in good health. The CDR3 nucleotides read TGTGCCATCAGAGCTAGCGGGTTAGGCGAGCAGTACTTC. The encoded protein is CAIRASGLGEQYF.